This TCR beta chain was observed in a study of T cells in Graves' hyperthyroidism and ophthalmopathy. In this sample, this clonotype turned up a few times. CDR3 size: 15 residues. J lost 3 bases, V lost 6 bases, and 6 bases had no gene match. The germline V gene encodes CDR1 LGHNT and CDR2 FRNRAP. There were TCR beta CDR3 regions amplified from RNA transcripts. The HTBI primer set drove a first-round RT-PCR of the TCR CDR3. TCRdb re-called the multiplex PCR reads through MiXCR, storing one row per CDR3 protein. The table has under 300,000 distinct CDR3 sequences, roughly 15% seen once. This TCR derives from a woman aged 40 to 55 with Graves' hyperthyroidism. V gene TRBV12-5 combines with J gene TRBJ2-1, with 9 bases fitting TRBD2. What was sequenced was blood. The CDR3 bases are TGTGCTAGTGGCCCTACTAGCGGGCACTACAATGAGCAGTTCTTC. Amino acid sequence: CASGPTSGHYNEQFF. Drawing the rest from reference TRBV12-5 and TRBJ2-1, the complete variable domain is DARVTQTPRHKVTEMGQEVTMRCQPILGHNTVFWYRQTMMQGLELLAYFRNRAPLDDSGMPKDRFSAEMPDATLATLKIQPSEPRDSAVYFCASGPTSGHYNEQFFGPGTRLTVL.